This TCR beta chain was sequenced during a study of coeliac disease. About the study: Each coeliac patient was active, refractory type I, or diet-controlled. The study's findings and limits: Few TRB amino acid sequences were shared between samples; most were unique. Cross-contamination between intraepithelial and lamina propria cells was possible.

In germline, CDR1 is KGHSH, CDR2 LQKENI. V was pared by 5 bases and J by 4 bases, with 5 bases between. The CDR3 runs to 11 residues. Each fraction contributed one roughly 500,000-cell aliquot for sequencing. Profiling relied on immunoSEQ multiplex PCR, and the TCRdb table lists in-frame clones only, not all of them. Among around 3,400 clones listed, about 47% were seen once. A remark on this clone: Antigen: not known.

This sequence was found in a woman in her 70s with celiac disease. V and J are TRBV18 and TRBJ1-2; D ambiguous. The sequencing input was intraepithelial lymphocytes from the gut. CDR3 DNA sequence: TGTGCCAGCTCAGAGGGCTATGGCTACACCTTC. As protein: CASSEGYGYTF. The whole variable domain, filled in from reference TRBV18 and TRBJ1-2, reads NAGVMQNPRHLVRRRGQEARLRCSPMKGHSHVYWYRQLPEEGLKFMVYLQKENIIDESGMPKERFSAEFPKEGPSILRIQQVVRGDSAAYFCASSEGYGYTFGSGTRLTVV.